A single T cell receptor (beta chain) is shown here with its context. Repertoires were generated with immunoSEQ multiplex PCR, while TCRdb's copy carries only in-frame clones and drops some. The table records about 97,000 clones, more than 65% of them present only once. Germline lookup yields CDR1 SGDLS and CDR2 YYNGEE. The V gene end was trimmed by 4 bases and the J gene end by 3 bases; junction bases not matched to a gene: 4. This CDR3 spans 15 amino acids. The data derive from a study of blood T cell repertoires in COVID-19. Study as a whole: Sample material is recorded as cDNA or gDNA derived from T cells, B-cell-depleted T cells, or PBMCs.

Sequencing was performed on peripheral blood. The TCR originated in a man in his sixties with acute or convalescent COVID-19. This sequence joins TRBV9 and TRBJ1-5; 10 bases align to TRBD1. The chain's CDR3 is CASSKDRGLNQPQHF. In DNA form, the CDR3 reads TGTGCCAGCAGCAAAGACAGGGGGCTCAATCAGCCCCAGCATTTT.